The 19 T cell receptor beta chains below come from one sample, sequenced in a study of shared clonotypes between healthy human individuals. The protocol was immunoSEQ multiplex PCR, while the TCRdb copy is restricted to in-frame clones and leaves out a portion. The repertoire includes 2 million to 2.5 million clones, 85% to 95% of them detected once, and 0.37% sits in the top ten. Material: naive CD4+ T cells from PBMCs. Regarding subset: CD45RA+ positively selected. The origin of the receptors is a man aged 18-30 years in good health. Some clones in this sample may be carry-over from other donors' samples.

The gene calls are TRBV5-6 and TRBJ1-1; tentatively, D is TRBD1 (5 bases). Per the germline V gene, CDR1 is SGHDT and CDR2 is YYEEEE. Deletions cut 4 bases from V and 7 bases from J, with 17 bases between. This CDR3 contains 14 residues. This chain's CDR3 is CASSPNLGGGEAFF. As DNA, the CDR3 is TGTGCCAGCAGCCCAAACCTGGGGGGAGGTGAAGCTTTCTTT.

About this clone itself: This CDR3 is also generated by other DNA sequences in the sample. The chain has TRBV28 and TRBJ1-3; the D gene is possibly TRBD1 (5 bases). This CDR3 region has 14 residues. Germline values: CDR1 MDHEN, CDR2 SYDVKM. V dropped 6 bases and J dropped 1 base, with 10 bases sitting between them. This CDR3 is CASSPGGSGNTIYF. In nucleotides, the CDR3 is TGTGCCAGCAGCCCGGGGGGTTCTGGAAACACCATATATTTT. Full variable domain (remainder filled in from reference TRBV28 and TRBJ1-3): DVKVTQSSRYLVKRTGEKVFLECVQDMDHENMFWYRQDPGLGLRLIYFSYDVKMKEKGDIPEGYSVSREKKERFSLILESASTNQTSMYLCASSPGGSGNTIYFGEGSWLTVV.

This chain joins TRBV11-2 and TRBJ2-5; D is uncertain. CDR1 is SGHAT and CDR2 is FQNNGV in the germline V gene. The length of the CDR3 is 11 residues. Trimming left V 6 bases short and J 4 bases short, with 6 bases between. The CDR3 DNA reads as TGTGCCAGCAGATGGGGAGAGACCCAGTACTTC. Translation gives CASRWGETQYF.

The CDR3 spells CASSLKGFGYTF. In nucleotides, the CDR3 is TGTGCCAGCAGTTTAAAAGGGTTTGGCTACACCTTC. V and J are TRBV28 and TRBJ1-2; the D is unclear. Germline CDR1 MDHEN, CDR2 SYDVKM. The CDR3 covers 12 residues. V was pared by 2 bases and J by 7 bases, with 8 bases between.

The gene calls are TRBV4-3 and TRBJ1-4, with no clear D. Germline V gene sequence: CDR1 LGHNA, CDR2 YSLEER. This CDR3 is 13 amino acids long. Trimming took off 0 bases at V and 8 bases at J, with 7 bases between the two ends. The CDR3 DNA reads TGCGCCAGCAGCCAAGAATCCCCGGAAAAACTGTTTTTT. Protein product: CASSQESPEKLFF.

The chain links TRBV5-1 to TRBJ2-7, with D unresolved. This CDR3 region has 15 residues. Germline values: CDR1 SGHRS, CDR2 YFSETQ. V gave up 0 bases and J gave up 2 bases, with 12 bases separating them. The CDR3 region is CASSLGGLETYEQYF. DNA of the CDR3: TGCGCCAGCAGCTTGGGAGGTCTCGAAACCTACGAGCAGTACTTC.

In this sample, this clone turned up a few times. This chain connects TRBV19 to TRBJ1-2; 7 bases align to TRBD1. The CDR3 runs 13 residues. V lost 1 base, J lost 4 bases, and 0 bases stayed unmatched. Per germline, CDR1 LNHDA and CDR2 SQIVND (reference sequence). CDR3 DNA sequence: TGTGCCAGTAGTATAGCAGGGGGCTATGGCTACACCTTC. The encoded protein is CASSIAGGYGYTF. Full variable domain (outside the CDR3, taken from reference TRBV19 and TRBJ1-2): DGGITQSPKYLFRKEGQNVTLSCEQNLNHDAMYWYRQDPGQGLRLIYYSQIVNDFQKGDIAEGYSVSREKKESFPLTVTSAQKNPTAFYLCASSIAGGYGYTFGSGTRLTVV.

The CDR3 protein is CASSSQGTDTDTQYF. CDR3 coding DNA: TGCGCCAGCAGCTCACAGGGGACCGACACAGATACGCAGTATTTT. The gene calls are TRBV5-1 and TRBJ2-3, with 7 bases aligning to TRBD1. The J segment lost 2 bases and the V segment lost 3 bases, leaving 6 bases of the junction unmatched. Germline lookup yields CDR1 SGHRS and CDR2 YFSETQ. The CDR3 sequence is 15 residues long.

This clone was found once. The chain couples TRBV18 to TRBJ2-7; 9 bases are a match to TRBD2. The V gene end was trimmed by 3 bases and the J gene end by 6 bases; junction bases not matched to a gene: 3. The CDR3 spans 13 residues. Per the germline V gene, CDR1 is KGHSH and CDR2 is LQKENI. CDR3 protein: CASSPRREGEQYF. In DNA, the CDR3 is TGTGCCAGCTCACCCCGGCGGGAGGGCGAGCAGTACTTC.

The rearrangement uses TRBV5-4 and TRBJ2-7; 7 bases map to TRBD2. J was trimmed by 5 bases and V by 0 bases; bases with no gene match: 8. There are 15 residues in the CDR3. Germline CDR1 SGHNT, CDR2 YYREEE (reference sequence). This chain's CDR3 is CASSLAGGIADEQYF. The CDR3 DNA follows: TGTGCCAGCAGCTTGGCGGGAGGAATAGCTGACGAGCAGTACTTC.

This clone was seen only once. The V gene is TRBV5-1, the J gene TRBJ2-7, with 12 bases lining up with TRBD2. J gave up 5 bases and V 5 bases, and 5 bases lay outside the gene matches. Germline V gene sequence: CDR1 SGHRS, CDR2 YFSETQ. The CDR3 totals 14 residues. In DNA, the CDR3 is TGCGCCAGCAGTTCGACTAGCGGGAGCGACGAGCAGTACTTC. This sequence encodes CASSSTSGSDEQYF.

This clone was counted only a few times. V and J are TRBV27 and TRBJ2-1; 8 bases align to TRBD2. With 7 bases clipped from V and 6 bases from J, the junction kept 8 bases outside the gene matches. Germline values: CDR1 MNHEY, CDR2 SMNVEV (reference sequence). The CDR3 loop spans 14 amino acids. The CDR3 region has the DNA TGTGCCAGCATCGTGATCGCGGGGGGCAATGAGCAGTTCTTC. Residues: CASIVIAGGNEQFF.

The J gene is TRBJ1-5, the V gene TRBV19; D perhaps matches TRBD1 (6 bases). Germline assignment: CDR1 LNHDA and CDR2 SQIVND (reference sequence). The CDR3 has 15 residues. Trimming stripped 3 bases from V and 6 bases from J, with 15 bases between. This CDR3 is CASSIGRGGGQPQHF. CDR3 nucleotide sequence: TGTGCCAGTAGTATCGGCAGGGGTGGGGGTCAGCCCCAGCATTTT. Full variable domain (missing parts from reference TRBV19 and TRBJ1-5): DGGITQSPKYLFRKEGQNVTLSCEQNLNHDAMYWYRQDPGQGLRLIYYSQIVNDFQKGDIAEGYSVSREKKESFPLTVTSAQKNPTAFYLCASSIGRGGGQPQHFGDGTRLSIL.

Comment on this clone: Germline is not matched at one junction end, which may reflect a read error. This rearrangement joins TRBV7-3 to TRBJ2-2; TRBD2 agrees at 12 bases. Germline CDR1 and CDR2: SGHTA and FQGTGA. The CDR3 covers 17 residues. The CDR3 region is CASSLTTSGSNTGELFF. CDR3 nucleotides: TGTGCCAGCAGCCTAACGACTAGCGGGAGTAACACCGGGGAGCTGTTTTTT.

The chain carries TRBV7-3 and TRBJ2-2; 12 bases line up with TRBD1. V lost 5 bases, J lost 5 bases, and 3 bases stayed unmatched. The CDR3 extends over 15 amino acids. Germline V gene lookup returns CDR1 SGHTA and CDR2 FQGTGA. The CDR3 bases are TGTGCCAGCAGCCGGGACAGGGGGCAGACCGGGGAGCTGTTTTTT. It translates to CASSRDRGQTGELFF.

The chain has TRBV6-6 and TRBJ2-5; D unclear. This CDR3 contains 11 residues. Trimming took off 6 bases at V and 5 bases at J, with 7 bases between the two ends. Germline V lookup: CDR1 MNHNY, CDR2 SVGAGI (reference sequence). The CDR3 protein is CASRARETQYF. Here the CDR3 DNA reads TGTGCCAGCAGGGCCCGGGAGACCCAGTACTTC.

The chain couples TRBV5-1 to TRBJ2-7; D gene uncertain. Per the germline V gene, CDR1 is SGHRS and CDR2 is YFSETQ. The CDR3 covers 13 residues. Between the trimmed V and J ends, which lost 0 bases and 4 bases, there was a span of 8 bases. CDR3 coding DNA: TGCGCCAGCAGCTTGGATTTTCAATACGAGCAGTACTTC. This translates into CASSLDFQYEQYF.

The gene calls are TRBV6-1 and TRBJ1-3; D is uncertain. Germline V gives CDR1 MNHNS, CDR2 SASEGT. CDR3 length equals 13 residues. The germline V and J ends were trimmed by 6 bases and 0 bases, with 6 bases remaining between them. The CDR3: CASRSLSGNTIYF. Written as DNA, the CDR3 is TGTGCCAGCAGGTCCCTCTCTGGAAACACCATATATTTT.

This chain links TRBV5-1 with TRBJ2-5; D gene uncertain. Trimming took 0 bases from V and 0 from J, leaving 9 bases between them. CDR1 SGHRS and CDR2 YFSETQ come from the germline V gene. This CDR3 region has 15 residues. CDR3 coding DNA: TGCGCCAGCAGCTTGGACGGAAACTACCAAGAGACCCAGTACTTC. This sequence encodes CASSLDGNYQETQYF. The full variable domain, with the rest looked up from reference TRBV5-1 and TRBJ2-5, is KAGVTQTPRYLIKTRGQQVTLSCSPISGHRSVSWYQQTPGQGLQFLFEYFSETQRNKGNFPGRFSGRQFSNSRSEMNVSTLELGDSALYLCASSLDGNYQETQYFGPGTRLLVL.